These 24 T cell receptor beta chains were all obtained from the same sample, sequenced in a study of blood T cells in healthy people across ages. A second about 6 to 12 cycle PCR used barcoded and J-beta primers. One entry per CDR3 protein, called by TCRdb with MiXCR from the 5' RACE reads. This sample carries 550,000 to 750,000 distinct CDR3 sequences, 21% of them seen once, and the ten largest clones take 3% to 4%. Sequenced sample: blood. These receptors were collected from a man in his sixties or seventies in good health.

This clonotype came up a few times. V is TRBV25-1 and J is TRBJ1-2; D ambiguous. This CDR3 comprises 14 residues. The V end was cut by 1 base, the J end by 2 bases, with 8 bases between. Germline-derived CDR1 and CDR2 are MGHDK and SYGVNS. CDR3 amino acids: CASSEWGGNYGYTF. CDR3 nucleotides: TGTGCCAGCAGTGAATGGGGAGGGAACTATGGCTACACCTTC.

The chain joins TRBV7-2 to TRBJ2-3; either TRBD1 or TRBD2 may fit D (5 bases each). CDR1 and CDR2 from the germline V gene are SGHTA and FQGNSA. CDR3 length: 16 amino acids. V dropped 5 bases and J dropped 4 bases, with 19 bases sitting between them. CDR3 region: CASSPGTGKRADTQYF. Written as DNA, the CDR3 is TGTGCCAGCAGCCCTGGGACGGGAAAGAGGGCAGATACGCAGTATTTT.

This clonotype was observed a few times. Germline and junction disagree at one end, which may indicate a read error. This chain joins TRBV7-2 and TRBJ2-3, with TRBD2 matching over 11 bases. The CDR3 runs to 16 residues. Germline CDR1 reads SGHTA; CDR2 reads FQGNSA. The CDR3 region has the DNA TGTGCCAGCAGCTCCACTAGCGGGAGCTTGACAGATATGCAGTATTTT. Its translation: CASSSTSGSLTDMQYF.

This rearrangement joins TRBV19 to TRBJ1-2; tentatively, D is TRBD1 (6 bases). Germline loops: CDR1 LNHDA, CDR2 SQIVND (reference sequence). Trimming shortened V by 7 bases and J by 3 bases, and 9 bases separated the two germline ends. This CDR3 contains 12 residues. The DNA for the CDR3 is TGTGCCAGTACTACAGGGTACTATGGCTACACCTTC. Translation: CASTTGYYGYTF.

This chain joins TRBV12-3 or TRBV12-4 and TRBJ1-6, with unresolved D. The CDR3 extends over 14 amino acids. The V gene lost 6 bases and the J gene lost 10 bases, with 16 bases spanning the gap. The CDR3 DNA is TGTGCCAGCAGCCCGACAAGAACCAAATCACCCCTCCACTTT. This codes for CASSPTRTKSPLHF.

V gene TRBV27 combines with J gene TRBJ2-1, with 10 bases fitting TRBD1. J gave up 7 bases and V 7 bases, and 4 bases lay outside the gene matches. This CDR3 has 13 amino acids. Germline CDR1 is MNHEY and CDR2 is SMNVEV (reference sequence). CDR3 sequence reads: CASKGQGRNEQFF. The CDR3 bases are TGTGCCAGCAAGGGACAGGGGAGGAATGAGCAGTTCTTC.

This clonotype was observed many times. The rearrangement uses TRBV20-1 and TRBJ1-1; 10 positions match TRBD1. The CDR3 runs to 15 residues. Unmatched junction bases numbered 11, after V lost 3 bases and J lost 7 bases. Germline V lookup: CDR1 DFQATT, CDR2 SNEGSKA (reference sequence). CDR3 amino acids: CSARPPTGGASEAFF. CDR3 bases: TGCAGTGCTAGGCCCCCGACAGGGGGCGCGAGTGAAGCTTTCTTT.

The V call is TRBV10-3, the J call TRBJ2-1; 7 bases match TRBD2. The CDR3 has 17 residues. The V and J ends lost 4 bases and 1 base, in that order; junction bases with no gene match: 10. The germline gives CDR1 ENHRY, CDR2 SYGVKD. CDR3 bases: TGTGCCATCAGTGGAGATACTAGCGTAGTATCCTACAATGAGCAGTTCTTC. Translation gives CAISGDTSVVSYNEQFF.

This chain uses TRBV11-2 with TRBJ1-2; D ambiguous. This CDR3 spans 13 amino acids. Germline lookup yields CDR1 SGHAT and CDR2 FQNNGV. Trimming removed 1 base from V and 4 bases from J, with 7 bases in between. CDR3 region: CASSLGSVYGYTF. The DNA of the CDR3 is TGTGCCAGCAGCTTAGGTTCCGTCTATGGCTACACCTTC.

This clonotype was observed a few times. This chain connects TRBV14 to TRBJ2-2; D remains ambiguous. Per the germline V gene, CDR1 is SGHDN and CDR2 is FVKESK. CDR3 length: 14 residues. With 1 base removed from V and 3 bases from J, the gap between germline ends came to 6 bases. The CDR3 coding sequence is TGTGCCAGCAGCCAAGCGCACTACACCGGGGAGCTGTTTTTT. Residues: CASSQAHYTGELFF. Supplemented by reference TRBV14 and TRBJ2-2, the full variable domain reads EAGVTQFPSHSVIEKGQTVTLRCDPISGHDNLYWYRRVMGKEIKFLLHFVKESKQDESGMPNNRFLAERTGGTYSTLKVQPAELEDSGVYFCASSQAHYTGELFFGEGSRLTVL.

The V call is TRBV5-4, the J call TRBJ2-5; maybe TRBD2 (5 bases). This CDR3 is 13 amino acids long. Trimming left V 4 bases short and J 1 base short, with 8 bases between. In germline, CDR1 is SGHNT, CDR2 YYREEE (reference sequence). CDR3 amino acids: CASSETTQETQYF. The DNA of the CDR3 is TGTGCCAGCAGCGAGACTACCCAAGAGACCCAGTACTTC.

The rearrangement joins TRBV28 to TRBJ2-1; possible D gene TRBD2, 6 bases. The CDR3 is 15 amino acids. The germline V gene has CDR1 MDHEN and CDR2 SYDVKM. The ends were cut back, 5 bases at V and 1 base at J, with 12 bases in the middle. The CDR3 spells CASSLNSGSYNEQFF. DNA for the CDR3: TGTGCCAGCAGTCTAAATAGCGGTTCCTACAATGAGCAGTTCTTC.

This chain uses TRBV5-4 with TRBJ2-7, with D perhaps being TRBD1 or TRBD2 (7 bases each). The CDR3 loop spans 15 amino acids. Trimming removed 5 bases at V and 3 bases at J, with 18 bases between. The V gene's germline CDR1 is SGHNT and CDR2 YYREEE (reference sequence). The CDR3 sequence is CASSSQGGGSYEQYF. The CDR3 nucleotides read TGTGCCAGCAGTTCCCAAGGGGGCGGGAGCTACGAGCAGTACTTC. The full variable domain, its missing parts supplied by reference TRBV5-4 and TRBJ2-7, is ETGVTQSPTHLIKTRGQQVTLRCSSQSGHNTVSWYQQALGQGPQFIFQYYREEENGRGNFPPRFSGLQFPNYSSELNVNALELDDSALYLCASSSQGGGSYEQYFGPGTRLTVT.

The rearrangement joins TRBV7-3 to TRBJ2-3; D is ambiguous. Germline V gene data show CDR1 as SGHTA and CDR2 as FQGTGA. The CDR3 length is 13 residues. With 2 bases removed from V and 5 bases from J, the gap between germline ends came to 8 bases. The CDR3 spells CASSLGRRDTQYF. The CDR3 coding sequence is TGTGCCAGCAGCTTAGGACGCAGAGATACGCAGTATTTT.

The sample holds many counts of this clonotype. J is TRBJ2-3 and V is TRBV6-2 or TRBV6-3; 13 bases agree with TRBD2. The V and J ends lost 6 bases and 1 base, in that order; junction bases with no gene match: 4. CDR3 length: 16 residues. CDR1 is MNHEY and CDR2 is SVGEGT in the germline V gene. CDR3 in amino acids: CASSRGLAGGTDTQYF. Written as DNA, the CDR3 is TGTGCCAGCAGCCGCGGACTAGCGGGGGGCACAGATACGCAGTATTTT.

This clonotype has ten or more counts. The gene calls are TRBV29-1 and TRBJ1-3, with 7 bases fitting TRBD1. V gave up 1 base and J gave up 4 bases; unmatched junction bases: 10. Germline CDR1 is SQVTM and CDR2 is ANQGSEA. The CDR3 is 16 amino acids. Here the CDR3 reads CSVEASDRPGGNTIYF. CDR3 sequence (DNA): TGCAGCGTTGAAGCCTCGGACAGGCCGGGGGGAAACACCATATATTTT.

The chain carries TRBV29-1 and TRBJ1-1; TRBD1 matches at 12 bases. Per germline, CDR1 SQVTM and CDR2 ANQGSEA. The J segment lost 4 bases and the V segment lost 8 bases, leaving 8 bases of the junction unmatched. This CDR3 contains 14 residues. CDR3 region: CSTGQGARGTEAFF. In nucleotides, the CDR3 is TGCAGCACGGGACAGGGGGCGCGAGGCACTGAAGCTTTCTTT.

The chain joins TRBV20-1 to TRBJ1-4; D is unclear. The CDR3 extends over 16 amino acids. Trimming took off 0 bases at V and 2 bases at J, with 13 bases between the two ends. Per the germline V gene, CDR1 is DFQATT and CDR2 is SNEGSKA (reference sequence). CDR3 sequence (DNA): TGCAGTGCTAGAGATGAACAAAGGCATACTAATGAAAAACTGTTTTTT. As protein: CSARDEQRHTNEKLFF.

This clonotype was recorded a few times. V usage is TRBV27 and J usage is TRBJ1-6, with TRBD1 as a possible D gene (5 bases). CDR1 is MNHEY, CDR2 SMNVEV, per germline (reference sequence). The CDR3 sequence is 13 residues long. V lost 7 bases and J 9 bases, leaving 13 bases between the germline ends. In nucleotides, the CDR3 is TGTGCCAGCACCAGGGACGTTCGTTCACCCCTCCACTTT. Its translation is CASTRDVRSPLHF.

This clonotype was counted a few times. The chain employs TRBV20-1 and TRBJ2-3, with D perhaps TRBD1 (5 bases). Germline V gene lookup returns CDR1 DFQATT and CDR2 SNEGSKA (reference sequence). This CDR3 has 15 amino acids. Between the trimmed V and J ends, which lost 6 bases and 2 bases, there was a span of 18 bases. The CDR3 bases are TGCAGTGCCAGGGCGACGCATATCTCCACAGATACGCAGTATTTT. As protein: CSARATHISTDTQYF.

This clonotype was detected a few times. This chain uses TRBV20-1 with TRBJ2-7; possibly TRBD1 or TRBD2 for D (5 bases each). Germline CDR1 reads DFQATT; CDR2 reads SNEGSKA (reference sequence). The germline V and J ends were trimmed by 5 bases and 6 bases, with 14 bases remaining between them. This CDR3 region has 12 residues. The CDR3 sequence: CSAGAGTGEQYF. CDR3 sequence (DNA): TGCAGTGCTGGTGCAGGGACGGGCGAGCAGTACTTC.

This sequence joins TRBV5-4 and TRBJ2-3, with no clear D. The CDR3 is made up of 13 amino acids. V was clipped by 4 bases and J by 4 bases, with 10 bases between them. CDR1 and CDR2 (germline): SGHNT, YYREEE (reference sequence). The CDR3 is CASSLRTSDTQYF. In nucleotides, the CDR3 is TGTGCCAGCAGCCTTCGAACTTCAGATACGCAGTATTTT.

This clonotype was observed a handful of times. The chain recombines TRBV3-1 with TRBJ1-4; a possible D gene is TRBD1 (5 bases). V was clipped by 6 bases and J by 11 bases, with 16 bases between them. Per the germline V gene, CDR1 is LGHDT and CDR2 is YNNKEL (reference sequence). This CDR3 is 13 amino acids long. CDR3 region: CASREGLSRKLFF. CDR3 nucleotides: TGTGCCAGCAGAGAGGGGTTGTCGAGGAAACTGTTTTTT. Looking up the rest from reference TRBV3-1 and TRBJ1-4 gives the full variable domain: DTAVSQTPKYLVTQMGNDKSIKCEQNLGHDTMYWYKQDSKKFLKIMFSYNNKELIINETVPNRFSPKSPDKAHLNLHINSLELGDSAVYFCASREGLSRKLFFGSGTQLSVL.

This clonotype was recorded a few times. This rearrangement joins TRBV19 to TRBJ2-2, with 8 bases aligning to TRBD2. Per the germline V gene, CDR1 is LNHDA and CDR2 is SQIVND (reference sequence). With V trimmed by 5 bases and J by 7 bases, 9 bases remained unmatched. The CDR3 runs to 15 residues. The DNA of the CDR3 is TGTGCCAGTAGTGAGAGCGGGAGAAGAAACGGGGAGCTGTTTTTT. Translation gives CASSESGRRNGELFF.